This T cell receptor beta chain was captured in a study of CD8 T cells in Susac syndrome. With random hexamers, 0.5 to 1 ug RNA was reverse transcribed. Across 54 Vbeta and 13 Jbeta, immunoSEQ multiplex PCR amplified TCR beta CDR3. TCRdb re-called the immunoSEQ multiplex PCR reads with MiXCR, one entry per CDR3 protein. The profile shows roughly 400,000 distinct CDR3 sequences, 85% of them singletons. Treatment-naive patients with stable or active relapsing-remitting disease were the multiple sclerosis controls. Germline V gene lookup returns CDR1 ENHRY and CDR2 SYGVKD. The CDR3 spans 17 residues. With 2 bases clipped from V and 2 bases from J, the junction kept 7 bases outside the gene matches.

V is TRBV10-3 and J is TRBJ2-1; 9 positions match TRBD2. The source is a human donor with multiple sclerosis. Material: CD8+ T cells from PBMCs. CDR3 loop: CAISETIGLATYNEQFF. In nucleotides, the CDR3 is TGTGCCATCAGTGAGACGATTGGACTAGCGACCTACAATGAGCAGTTCTTC.